A selection of T cell receptor beta chains follows, all from one sample in a study of shared clonotypes between healthy human individuals. TCRdb's copy holds only in-frame clones and misses some; the assay was immunoSEQ multiplex PCR. The sample shows fewer than 650,000 clones, around three quarters of them seen only once. Material for sequencing was PBMCs. The receptors derive from a woman aged 40 to 49 in good health. Some clones in this sample may be carry-over from other donors' samples. Each CDR3 is given with its conserved first and last residue. The D gene is left open where the match is weak. Clone size is stated in some rows and not others, as once, few, many or a class when expanded.

clone_size j_call v_call d_call cdr3_aa cdr3_nt
- TRBJ2-3 TRBV6-4 TRBD2 CASSPLAAGGLDTQYF TGTGCCAGCAGCCCCCTCGCAGCGGGAGGGTTAGATACGCAGTATTTT
once TRBJ2-1 TRBV28 - CASSVRQYAYNEQFF TGTGCCAGCAGCGTCAGACAATATGCCTACAATGAGCAGTTCTTC
- TRBJ2-1 TRBV15 - CATSRDRDSRGNEQFF TGTGCCACCAGCAGAGATCGGGACTCGAGGGGGAATGAGCAGTTCTTC
- TRBJ2-1 TRBV10-2 - CASSGSLTYNEQFF TGCGCCAGCAGTGGCTCCCTCACCTACAATGAGCAGTTCTTC
- TRBJ2-2 TRBV30 - CAWSRAAAGELFF TGTGCCTGGAGTAGGGCCGCCGCCGGGGAGCTGTTTTTT
- TRBJ2-5 TRBV9 TRBD1 CASTRTGTGETQYF TGTGCCAGCACTCGGACAGGGACTGGGGAGACCCAGTACTTC
- TRBJ1-5 TRBV7-9 - CASSFGGNQPQHF TGTGCCAGCAGCTTTGGAGGAAATCAGCCCCAGCATTTT
many TRBJ1-6 TRBV5-1 TRBD1 CASSMGQGLSPLHF TGCGCCAGCAGCATGGGACAGGGTCTTTCACCCCTCCACTTT
- TRBJ2-3 TRBV7-8 TRBD2 CASSPYPPAGAGDTQYF TGTGCCAGCAGCCCATACCCACCTGCGGGAGCCGGAGATACGCAGTATTTT
- TRBJ1-2 TRBV15 - CATSRDLGQGNYGYTF TGTGCCACCAGCAGAGATCTGGGCCAGGGAAACTATGGCTACACCTTC
- TRBJ2-7 TRBV7-8 TRBD2 CASSLASSGTEQYF TGTGCCAGCAGCTTAGCGAGTAGCGGGACCGAGCAGTACTTC
- TRBJ2-2 TRBV27 TRBD2 CASSLAGVGELFF TGTGCCAGCAGTTTGGCGGGAGTCGGGGAGCTGTTTTTT
- TRBJ2-3 TRBV28 TRBD2 CASSLIGLAGGADTQYF TGTGCCAGCAGTTTAATTGGACTAGCGGGAGGGGCAGATACGCAGTATTTT
few TRBJ1-2 TRBV4-2 - CASSQDPGRANYGYTF TGTGCCAGCAGCCAAGACCCGGGCAGGGCTAACTATGGCTACACCTTC
- TRBJ2-5 TRBV12-2 - CASRLGLAESYGETQYF TGTGCAAGTCGCCTTGGACTAGCGGAATCATACGGGGAGACCCAGTACTTC
- TRBJ1-5 TRBV30 - CAWSAQAQGDQPQHF TGTGCCTGGAGCGCCCAAGCACAGGGAGATCAGCCCCAGCATTTT
- TRBJ2-7 TRBV5-1 - CVSSLAIGVTYEQYF TGCGTCAGCAGCTTGGCCATCGGGGTCACCTACGAGCAGTACTTC
- TRBJ2-2 TRBV9 TRBD2 CASSVAGLAQNTGELFF TGTGCCAGCAGCGTAGCAGGACTAGCACAGAACACCGGGGAGCTGTTTTTT
- TRBJ1-3 TRBV6-6 - CASTEIKGVSGNTIYF TGTGCCAGCACCGAAATAAAAGGGGTATCTGGAAACACCATATATTTT
once TRBJ2-1 TRBV7-9 TRBD2 CASSLAGGRAHNEQFF TGTGCCAGCAGCTTAGCGGGTGGGAGGGCCCATAATGAGCAGTTCTTC
few TRBJ2-1 TRBV19 TRBD2 CASSISATSGSVYNEQFF TGTGCCAGTAGTATCAGCGCGACTAGCGGATCTGTTTACAATGAGCAGTTCTTC
- TRBJ2-3 TRBV10-2 - CASSGVRISTDTQYF TGCGCCAGCAGCGGAGTCCGGATTAGCACAGATACGCAGTATTTT
- TRBJ2-5 TRBV15 - CATSRGLGGGETQYF TGTGCCACCAGCAGAGGCCTGGGAGGGGGAGAGACCCAGTACTTC
- TRBJ2-3 TRBV19 - CASRGAVRGWGTDTQYF TGTGCCAGTAGAGGAGCAGTAAGGGGTTGGGGCACAGATACGCAGTATTTT
- TRBJ2-1 TRBV28 - CASRKGPSSYNEQFF TGTGCCAGCAGGAAAGGTCCCAGCTCCTACAATGAGCAGTTCTTC
few TRBJ2-5 TRBV5-1 TRBD2 CASSWGGTSGETQYF TGCGCCAGCAGCTGGGGGGGTACTAGCGGTGAGACCCAGTACTTC
- TRBJ2-1 TRBV15 TRBD2 CATSSQPGLVNEQFF TGTGCCACCAGCAGCCAACCGGGACTAGTCAATGAGCAGTTCTTC
once TRBJ2-2 TRBV9 TRBD2 CASSVGTSGSRTGELFF TGTGCCAGCAGCGTAGGGACTAGCGGGAGTCGCACCGGGGAGCTGTTTTTT
- TRBJ2-2 TRBV10-2 TRBD2 CASRNGLATPRGTGELFF TGCGCCAGCAGGAACGGACTAGCGACTCCCCGCGGCACCGGGGAGCTGTTTTTT
- TRBJ2-7 TRBV7-9 - CASSLSARPEQYF TGTGCCAGCAGCTTATCAGCCCGACCCGAGCAGTACTTC
- TRBJ1-3 TRBV5-1 - CASSLGSGNGNTIYF TGCGCCAGCAGCTTGGGTTCAGGGAATGGAAACACCATATATTTT
- TRBJ2-1 TRBV10-1 - CASSESRQETSYNEQFF TGCGCCAGCAGTGAATCGAGACAGGAGACTTCCTACAATGAGCAGTTCTTC
- TRBJ1-2 TRBV4-1 - CASSQGAVNYGYTF TGCGCCAGCAGCCAGGGGGCTGTGAACTATGGCTACACCTTC
- TRBJ2-7 TRBV28 - CASRPPGTAREQYF TGTGCCAGCAGGCCCCCAGGGACGGCCCGCGAGCAGTACTTC
- TRBJ1-2 TRBV6-5 - CASRKDYGYTF TGTGCCAGCAGGAAGGACTATGGCTACACCTTC
- TRBJ2-2 TRBV14 - CASSQDQGAVTGELFF TGTGCCAGCAGCCAAGATCAAGGGGCCGTCACCGGGGAGCTGTTTTTT